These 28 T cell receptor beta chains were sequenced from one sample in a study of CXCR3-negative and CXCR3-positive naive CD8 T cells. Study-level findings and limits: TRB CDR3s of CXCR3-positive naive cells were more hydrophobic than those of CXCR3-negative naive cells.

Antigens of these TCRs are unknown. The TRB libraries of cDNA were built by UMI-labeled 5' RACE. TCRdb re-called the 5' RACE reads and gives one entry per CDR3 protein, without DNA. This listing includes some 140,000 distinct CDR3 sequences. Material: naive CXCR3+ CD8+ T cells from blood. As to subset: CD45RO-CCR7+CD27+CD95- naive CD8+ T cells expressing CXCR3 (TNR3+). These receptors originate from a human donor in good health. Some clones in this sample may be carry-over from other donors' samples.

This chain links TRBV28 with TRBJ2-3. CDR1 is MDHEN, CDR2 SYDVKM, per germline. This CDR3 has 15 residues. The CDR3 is CASSLVTDRGDTQYF.

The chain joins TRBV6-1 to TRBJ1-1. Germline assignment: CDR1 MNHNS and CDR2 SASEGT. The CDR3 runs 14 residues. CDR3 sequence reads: CASSEWYSNTEAFF.

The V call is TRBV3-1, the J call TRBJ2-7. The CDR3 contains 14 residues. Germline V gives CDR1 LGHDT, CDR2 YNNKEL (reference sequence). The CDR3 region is CASSPHTGTYEQYF.

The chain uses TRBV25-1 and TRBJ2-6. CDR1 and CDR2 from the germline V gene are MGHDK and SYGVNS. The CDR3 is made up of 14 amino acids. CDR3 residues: CASSEYTWANVLTF.

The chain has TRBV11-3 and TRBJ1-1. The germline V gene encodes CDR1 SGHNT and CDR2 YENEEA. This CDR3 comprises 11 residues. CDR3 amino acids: CASSYGPEAFF.

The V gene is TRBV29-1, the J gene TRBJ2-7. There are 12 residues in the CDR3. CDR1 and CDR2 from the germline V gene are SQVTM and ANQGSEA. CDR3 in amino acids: CSVASGVVEQYF.

CDR3 in amino acids: CASSLGDSLFTDTQYF. This chain links TRBV5-1 with TRBJ2-3; the D call from TCRdb, TRBD1, cannot be confirmed without DNA. This CDR3 is built from 16 residues. The germline gives CDR1 SGHRS, CDR2 YFSETQ. Drawing the rest from reference TRBV5-1 and TRBJ2-3, the complete variable domain is KAGVTQTPRYLIKTRGQQVTLSCSPISGHRSVSWYQQTPGQGLQFLFEYFSETQRNKGNFPGRFSGRQFSNSRSEMNVSTLELGDSALYLCASSLGDSLFTDTQYFGPGTRLTVL.

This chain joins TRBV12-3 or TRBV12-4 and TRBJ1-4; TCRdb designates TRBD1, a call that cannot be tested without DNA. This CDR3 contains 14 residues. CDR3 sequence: CASRGQGSGEKLFF.

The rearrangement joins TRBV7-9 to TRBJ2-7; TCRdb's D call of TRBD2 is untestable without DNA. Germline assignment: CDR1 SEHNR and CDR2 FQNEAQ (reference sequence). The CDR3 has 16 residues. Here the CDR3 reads CASSLTPPKGPYEQYF.

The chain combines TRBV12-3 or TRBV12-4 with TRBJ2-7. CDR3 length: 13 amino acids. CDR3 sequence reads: CASSLSRIYEQYF.

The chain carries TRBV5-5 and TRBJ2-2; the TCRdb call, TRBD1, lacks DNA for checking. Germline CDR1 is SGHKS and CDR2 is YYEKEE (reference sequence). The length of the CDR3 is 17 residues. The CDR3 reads CASSWGRGEVYTGELFF.

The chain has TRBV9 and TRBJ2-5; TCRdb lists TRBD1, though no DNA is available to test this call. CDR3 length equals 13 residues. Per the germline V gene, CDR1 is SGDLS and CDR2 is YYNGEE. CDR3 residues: CASSRGGQETQYF. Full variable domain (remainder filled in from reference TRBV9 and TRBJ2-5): DSGVTQTPKHLITATGQRVTLRCSPRSGDLSVYWYQQSLDQGLQFLIQYYNGEERAKGNILERFSAQQFPDLHSELNLSSLELGDSALYFCASSRGGQETQYFGPGTRLLVL.

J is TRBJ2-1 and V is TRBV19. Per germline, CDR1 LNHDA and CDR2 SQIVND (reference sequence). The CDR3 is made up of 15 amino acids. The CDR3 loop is CASSIQASPYNEQFF.

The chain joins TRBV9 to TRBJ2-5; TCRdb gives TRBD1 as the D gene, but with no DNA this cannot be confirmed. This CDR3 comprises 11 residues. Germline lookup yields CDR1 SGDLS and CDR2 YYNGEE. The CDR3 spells CASGTPGTQYF.

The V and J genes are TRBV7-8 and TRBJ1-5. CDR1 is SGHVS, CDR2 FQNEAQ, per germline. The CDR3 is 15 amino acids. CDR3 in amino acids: CASSLVQASNQPQHF.

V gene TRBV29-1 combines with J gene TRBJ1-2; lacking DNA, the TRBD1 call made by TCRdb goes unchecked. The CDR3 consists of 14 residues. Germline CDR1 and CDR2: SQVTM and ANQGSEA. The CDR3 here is CSVEVTGENYGYTF.

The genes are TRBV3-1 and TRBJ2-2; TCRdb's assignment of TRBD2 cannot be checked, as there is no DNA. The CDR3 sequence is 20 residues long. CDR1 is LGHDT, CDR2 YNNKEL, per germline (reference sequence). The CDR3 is CASSQVGGTSGDANTGELFF.

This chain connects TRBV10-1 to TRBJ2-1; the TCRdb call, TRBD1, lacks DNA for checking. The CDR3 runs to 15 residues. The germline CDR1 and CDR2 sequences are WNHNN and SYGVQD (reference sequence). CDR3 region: CASSVGHTFYNEQFF.

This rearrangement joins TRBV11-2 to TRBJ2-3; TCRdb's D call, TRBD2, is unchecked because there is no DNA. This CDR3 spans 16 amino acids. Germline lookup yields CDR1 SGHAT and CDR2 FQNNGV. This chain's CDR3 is CASSLGLLANTDTQYF.

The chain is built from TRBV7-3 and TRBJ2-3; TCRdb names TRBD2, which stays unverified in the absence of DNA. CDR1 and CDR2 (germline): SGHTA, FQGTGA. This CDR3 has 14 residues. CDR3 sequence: CASNSGGQKDTQYF.

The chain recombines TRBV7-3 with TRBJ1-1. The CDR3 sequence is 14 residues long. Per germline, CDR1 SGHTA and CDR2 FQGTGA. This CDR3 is CASSALAGDTEAFF.

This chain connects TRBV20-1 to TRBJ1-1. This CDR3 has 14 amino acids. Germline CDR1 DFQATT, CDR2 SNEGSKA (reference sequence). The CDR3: CSARDLRAATEAFF.

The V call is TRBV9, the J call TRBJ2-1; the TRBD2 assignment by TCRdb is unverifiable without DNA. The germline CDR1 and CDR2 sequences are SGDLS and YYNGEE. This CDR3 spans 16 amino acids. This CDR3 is CASTANRWTSRNEQFF.

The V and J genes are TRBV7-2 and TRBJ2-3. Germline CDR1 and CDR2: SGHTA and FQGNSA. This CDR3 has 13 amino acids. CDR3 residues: CASRSPPTDTQYF.

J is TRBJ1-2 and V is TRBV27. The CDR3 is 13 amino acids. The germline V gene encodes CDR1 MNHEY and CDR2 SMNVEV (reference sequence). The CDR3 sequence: CASSLSRSYGYTF.

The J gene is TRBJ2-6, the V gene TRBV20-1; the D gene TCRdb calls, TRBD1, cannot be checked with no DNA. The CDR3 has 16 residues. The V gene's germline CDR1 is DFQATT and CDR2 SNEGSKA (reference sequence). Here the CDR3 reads CSALEGGVSGANVLTF.

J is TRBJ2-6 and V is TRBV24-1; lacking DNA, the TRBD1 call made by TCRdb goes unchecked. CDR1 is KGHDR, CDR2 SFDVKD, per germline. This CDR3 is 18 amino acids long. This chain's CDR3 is CATSGPDSVRGRANVLTF.

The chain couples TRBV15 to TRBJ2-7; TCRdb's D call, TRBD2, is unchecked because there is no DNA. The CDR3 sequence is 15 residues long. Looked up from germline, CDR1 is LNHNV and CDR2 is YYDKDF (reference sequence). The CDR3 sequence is CATSTRLAGNYEQYF.